This entry lists 18 T cell receptor beta chains sequenced from one sample in a study of T-cell memory formation after mild COVID-19. TCRdb reprocessed the 5' RACE reads with MiXCR, giving one entry per CDR3 protein. The table lists 120,000 to 150,000 distinct CDR3 sequences, 15% to 20% of them singletons. Sequenced sample: PBMCs or a T cell subset sorted from them (not recorded which). These receptors came from an adult woman who had mild COVID-19 (a few samples of this study predate the infection). Cell type and time point are not known.

This clonotype came up many times. Its ends do not fully match the called genes, so a read error is possible. This chain connects TRBV27 to TRBJ2-1; D may match TRBD1 or TRBD2 (6 bases each). The CDR3 sequence is 12 residues long. Per the germline V gene, CDR1 is MNHEY and CDR2 is SMNVEV (reference sequence). The CDR3 DNA follows: TGTGCCAGCAGTAGCTCAGGGGCAAGGGAGGTCTTC. Residues: CASSSSGAREVF.

V and J are TRBV5-1 and TRBJ1-1; D is unclear. The germline CDR1 and CDR2 sequences are SGHRS and YFSETQ. V was pared by 0 bases and J by 4 bases, with 7 bases between. The CDR3 spans 13 residues. This chain's CDR3 is CASSLEWGTEAFF. Written as DNA, the CDR3 is TGCGCCAGCAGCTTGGAATGGGGCACTGAAGCTTTCTTT.

This clonotype came up a few times. V and J are TRBV24-1 and TRBJ2-7; 8 bases agree with TRBD1. This CDR3 contains 15 residues. The ends lost 3 bases at V and 2 bases at J; junction bases unmatched: 5. Germline CDR1 KGHDR, CDR2 SFDVKD. CDR3 region: CATSDPTGDPYEQYF. CDR3 DNA: TGTGCCACCAGTGATCCGACAGGGGATCCCTACGAGCAGTACTTC.

The chain recombines TRBV30 with TRBJ2-1; 13 nucleotides agree with TRBD2. The trim removed 2 bases at V and 9 bases at J, leaving 10 bases unmatched. CDR3 length: 16 residues. Germline CDR1 GTSNPN, CDR2 SVGIG (reference sequence). The CDR3 bases are TGTGCCTGGAGTCCGGGACTAGCGGGAAGAGGGGGTGAGCAGTTCTTC. Encoded protein: CAWSPGLAGRGGEQFF.

In its sample, this clonotype was seen a few times. V gene TRBV12-3 or TRBV12-4 combines with J gene TRBJ2-6, with D perhaps given as TRBD1 or TRBD2 (5 bases each). V lost 6 bases and J lost 1, with 13 bases in between. The CDR3 sequence is 16 residues long. This CDR3 reads CASRAGTVSGANVLTF. Here the CDR3 DNA reads TGTGCCAGCAGAGCCGGGACGGTATCTGGGGCCAACGTCCTGACTTTC.

This clonotype has a handful of counts. This rearrangement joins TRBV7-8 to TRBJ1-4, with D possibly TRBD1 on 6 matching bases. Looked up from germline, CDR1 is SGHVS and CDR2 is FQNEAQ. This CDR3 region has 16 residues. V lost 5 bases, J lost 8 bases, and 21 bases lay in between. Here the CDR3 reads CASSPQGPVLREKLFF. The CDR3 bases are TGTGCCAGCAGCCCACAGGGCCCGGTCCTTCGGGAAAAACTGTTTTTT.

In its sample, this clonotype was seen many times. The chain is built from TRBV24-1 and TRBJ2-3; D is possibly TRBD2 (6 bases). The germline gives CDR1 KGHDR, CDR2 SFDVKD. The CDR3 is made up of 15 amino acids. V lost 2 bases and J 3 bases, leaving 11 bases between the germline ends. The CDR3 nucleotides read TGTGCCACCAGTGATTCGGGGGTTAGGACAGATACGCAGTATTTT. Translated, it gives CATSDSGVRTDTQYF.

This chain connects TRBV12-3 or TRBV12-4 to TRBJ2-2; 8 positions agree with TRBD1. This CDR3 is built from 12 residues. J was trimmed by 5 bases and V by 10 bases; bases with no gene match: 3. Here the CDR3 DNA reads TGTGCCACAGGGGGCAGAACCGGGGAGCTGTTTTTT. Translated, it gives CATGGRTGELFF.

In this sample, this clonotype turned up a few times. The V call is TRBV4-2, the J call TRBJ2-3, with 11 positions matching TRBD2. The V gene end was trimmed by 1 base and the J gene end by 4 bases; junction bases not matched to a gene: 7. Germline CDR1 and CDR2: LGHNA and YNFKEQ. There are 17 residues in the CDR3. CDR3 sequence (DNA): TGTGCCAGCAGCCAAGTCCTAGCGGGGGGCCTAGCAGATACGCAGTATTTT. Its protein product is CASSQVLAGGLADTQYF.

The chain combines TRBV5-1 with TRBJ2-4; TRBD1 is a possible D gene (5 bases). Trimming removed 1 base at V and 0 bases at J, with 17 bases between. The CDR3 contains 18 residues. The germline gives CDR1 SGHRS, CDR2 YFSETQ. The CDR3 DNA is TGCGCCAGCAGCTTGTCACCGACAGACCTTCTAGCCAAAAACATTCAGTACTTC. Amino acids: CASSLSPTDLLAKNIQYF.

In its sample, this clonotype was seen a few times. This chain joins TRBV30 and TRBJ2-5; maybe TRBD1 (7 bases). CDR3 size: 13 residues. Trimming took off 5 bases at V and 5 bases at J, with 15 bases between the two ends. Germline V gene data show CDR1 as GTSNPN and CDR2 as SVGIG (reference sequence). The CDR3 bases are TGTGCCTGGGTACAGGGGAGGTATGAGACCCAGTACTTC. Protein product: CAWVQGRYETQYF.

The chain uses TRBV12-3 or TRBV12-4 and TRBJ2-5; D ambiguous. The CDR3 runs 13 residues. The ends were cut back, 3 bases at V and 6 bases at J, with 11 bases in the middle. For the CDR3, the DNA is TGTGCCAGCAGTTTCGGGCAGTCGCAGACCCAGTACTTC. Translation: CASSFGQSQTQYF.

The genes are TRBV4-1 and TRBJ1-1; the D gene is possibly TRBD1 (5 bases). Trimming removed 1 base at V and 4 bases at J, with 19 bases between. Per the germline V gene, CDR1 is MGHRA and CDR2 is YSYEKL. The CDR3 has 17 amino acids. CDR3 residues: CASSQVVRNRRGTEAFF. CDR3 DNA sequence: TGCGCCAGCAGCCAAGTAGTCAGGAACCGGAGGGGCACTGAAGCTTTCTTT.

There are many counts of this clonotype. The V and J genes are TRBV12-3 or TRBV12-4 and TRBJ2-3; 10 bases fit TRBD2. Losses at the gene ends were 6 bases for V and 8 bases for J; bases not matched to a gene: 5. The CDR3 loop spans 13 amino acids. This CDR3 reads CASRAGGVFTQYF. CDR3 bases: TGTGCCAGCAGAGCGGGGGGGGTCTTTACGCAGTATTTT.

The rearrangement joins TRBV6-2 or TRBV6-3 to TRBJ2-2; a weak D match, TRBD2 (5 bases). The CDR3 loop spans 13 amino acids. CDR1 MNHEY and CDR2 SVGEGT come from the germline V gene. Trimming cost V 5 bases and J 3 bases, with 7 bases left between them. The DNA for the CDR3 is TGTGCCAGCAGTACGGGATACACCGGGGAGCTGTTTTTT. This sequence encodes CASSTGYTGELFF.

This clonotype appeared a few times. The V call is TRBV6-2 or TRBV6-3, the J call TRBJ2-1, with D unclear. This CDR3 spans 13 amino acids. Trimming removed 0 bases from V and 7 bases from J, with 7 bases in between. CDR1 is MNHEY and CDR2 is SVGEGT in the germline V gene. The CDR3: CASSYSMGNEQFF. The CDR3 DNA sequence: TGTGCCAGCAGTTACTCGATGGGGAATGAGCAGTTCTTC.

V and J are TRBV4-3 and TRBJ2-1, with 13 bases aligning to TRBD2. The CDR3 runs 15 residues. With V trimmed by 6 bases and J by 8 bases, 7 bases remained unmatched. The germline V gene has CDR1 LGHNA and CDR2 YSLEER. The chain's CDR3 is CASSQLAGGRDEQFF. The CDR3 DNA is TGCGCCAGCAGTCAACTAGCGGGAGGGAGAGATGAGCAGTTCTTC.

At least ten counts were recorded for this clonotype. V and J are TRBV7-2 and TRBJ1-1; no firm D call. The V and J ends lost 2 bases and 6 bases respectively, with 7 bases between them. Germline V gene lookup returns CDR1 SGHTA and CDR2 FQGNSA. This CDR3 contains 12 residues. CDR3: CASSLQWAEAFF. The CDR3 DNA sequence: TGTGCCAGCAGCTTACAGTGGGCTGAAGCTTTCTTT.